This TCR beta chain was documented in a study of PD-L1 blockade in urothelial cancer. Assay used: immunoSEQ multiplex PCR; TCRdb lists only in-frame clones, some missing. Of 15,000 or so clones listed, roughly 90% were seen once; the top ten hold roughly 15%. The CDR3 totals 14 residues. Germline V gives CDR1 MNHEY, CDR2 SMNVEV (reference sequence). V was pared by 9 bases and J by 0 bases, with 2 bases of the junction left unmatched. For each patient, 1 to 8 samples were obtained, pretreatment and on-treatment. The V gene is TRBV27, the J gene TRBJ2-7, with 13 bases that match TRBD2. This receptor was identified in a man between 70 and 80 years old with urothelial cancer. The sequencing used PBMCs, collected around atezolizumab (anti-PD-L1) treatment. The CDR3 DNA sequence: TGTGCCAGTCGGACTAGCGGGGGCTCCTACGAGCAGTACTTC. It specifies CASRTSGGSYEQYF.